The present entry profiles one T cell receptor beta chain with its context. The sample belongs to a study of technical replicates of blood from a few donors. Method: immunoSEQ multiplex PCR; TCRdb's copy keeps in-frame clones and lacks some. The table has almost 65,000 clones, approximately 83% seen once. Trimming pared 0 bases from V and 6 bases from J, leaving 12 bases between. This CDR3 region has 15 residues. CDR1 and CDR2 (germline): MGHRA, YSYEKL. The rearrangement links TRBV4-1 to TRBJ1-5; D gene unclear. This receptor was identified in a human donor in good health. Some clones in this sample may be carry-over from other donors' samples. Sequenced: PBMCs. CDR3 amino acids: CASSQDPGPGQPQHF. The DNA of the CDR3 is TGCGCCAGCAGCCAAGATCCCGGCCCGGGTCAGCCCCAGCATTTT.